This T cell receptor beta chain emerged from a study of cytomegalovirus exposure and HLA in healthy donors. Broader study findings: Reported results showed that the classifier diagnosed cytomegalovirus status with high specificity and sensitivity. In an earlier analysis, about 87% or about 30%: the productive usage of most TCR beta V segments. A later analysis reportedly found that, within productive TCRs, an Asian-associated ancestry cluster had fewer N-insertions than the mean observed across the 666 donors. Most likely, a cluster of highly shared sequence variants arose as a sequencing artifact.

The PCR employed 60 Vbeta primers together with 13 Jbeta primers. Sequencing used immunoSEQ multiplex PCR; TCRdb keeps in-frame clones, though not all of them. The table includes 63,000 or so clones, roughly two thirds detected once. In germline, CDR1 is SNHLY, CDR2 FYNNEI. V shed 10 bases and J shed 0 bases, with 13 bases lying between them. CDR3 length: 14 residues. Of note for this clone: Its specificity is not known.

The rearrangement links TRBV2 to TRBJ1-3; D gene uncertain. The sequenced material came from PBMCs. The TCR was taken from a man between 45 and 60 years old in good health and CMV-seronegative. The CDR3 bases are TGTGCCAAGGGCGGGCCCCCCTCTGGAAACACCATATATTTT. Protein: CAKGGPPSGNTIYF.